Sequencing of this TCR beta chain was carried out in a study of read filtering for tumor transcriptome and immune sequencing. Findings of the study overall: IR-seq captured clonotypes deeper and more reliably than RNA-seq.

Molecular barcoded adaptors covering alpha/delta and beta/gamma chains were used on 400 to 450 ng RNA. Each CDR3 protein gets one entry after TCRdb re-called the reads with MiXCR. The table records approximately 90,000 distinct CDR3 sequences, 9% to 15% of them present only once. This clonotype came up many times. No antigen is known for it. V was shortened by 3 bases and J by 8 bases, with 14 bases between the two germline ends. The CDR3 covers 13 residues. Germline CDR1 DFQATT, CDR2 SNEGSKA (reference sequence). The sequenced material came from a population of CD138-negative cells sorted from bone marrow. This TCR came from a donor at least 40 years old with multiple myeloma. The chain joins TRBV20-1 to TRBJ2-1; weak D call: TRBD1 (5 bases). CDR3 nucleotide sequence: TGCAGTGCTAGGGGAAGGGGAATCGATGAGCAGTTCTTC. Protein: CSARGRGIDEQFF.